A selection of T cell receptor beta chains follows, all from one sample in a study of blood T cell repertoires in COVID-19. The assay was immunoSEQ multiplex PCR, and TCRdb's table has in-frame clones only and misses some. This table has 20,000 to 25,000 clones, more than 80% appearing once. Sequencing was performed on peripheral blood. These receptors all come from a human donor in a cohort sampled during active COVID-19. Each CDR3 is given with its conserved first and last residue. A D gene is named only where the DNA matches it firmly. Size is omitted from some rows. Given values are once, few, many or a class for expanded clones.

J,D,size,V,CDR3,DNA
TRBJ2-7,.,few,TRBV7-3,CASSPGEGNEQYF,TGTGCCAGCAGCCCCGGAGAGGGAAACGAGCAGTACTTC
TRBJ1-1,TRBD1,.,TRBV7-8,CASSFGHPGQGGGTEAFF,TGTGCCAGCAGCTTCGGGCACCCGGGACAGGGAGGGGGCACTGAAGCTTTCTTT
TRBJ1-3,.,.,TRBV10-3,CAISGLPGNTIYF,TGTGCCATCAGTGGGCTCCCTGGAAACACCATATATTTT
TRBJ1-1,.,.,TRBV19,CASSTGFSLTAASPYAFF,TGTGCCAGTAGTACAGGGTTCAGCCTAACCGCCGCCTCGCCATATGCTTTCTTT
TRBJ2-3,TRBD1,.,TRBV6-1,CASSDVDRGPSSGTDTQYF,TGTGCCAGCAGTGATGTGGACAGGGGGCCTTCATCGGGGACAGATACGCAGTATTTT
TRBJ2-6,.,.,TRBV6-2/TRBV6-3,CASSSFVALSGANVLTF,TGTGCCAGCAGTTCCTTCGTTGCGCTCTCTGGGGCCAACGTCCTGACTTTC
TRBJ2-7,TRBD1,.,TRBV4-2,CASSQGQGSYEQYF,TGTGCCAGCAGCCAGGGACAGGGCTCCTACGAGCAGTACTTC
TRBJ1-1,.,.,TRBV6-2/TRBV6-3,CASSYPWTRNTEAFF,TGTGCCAGCAGTTACCCCTGGACAAGGAACACTGAAGCTTTCTTT
TRBJ2-7,TRBD1,few,TRBV7-7,CASSLGTGPYEQYF,TGTGCTAGCAGCTTAGGGACAGGGCCCTACGAGCAGTACTTC
TRBJ1-1,TRBD1,.,TRBV5-6,CASSHGTVNTEAFF,TGTGCCAGCAGCCATGGGACAGTGAACACTGAAGCTTTCTTT
TRBJ2-2,.,.,TRBV18,CASSPIGGNTGELFF,TGTGCCAGCTCACCAATCGGGGGGAACACCGGGGAGCTGTTTTTT
TRBJ2-3,.,few,TRBV20-1,CSAPTAGTQYF,TGCAGTGCTCCGACAGCCGGGACGCAGTATTTT
TRBJ2-7,TRBD1,.,TRBV19,CASSSPGQYYEQYF,TGTGCCAGTAGTAGCCCGGGACAGTACTACGAGCAGTACTTC
TRBJ1-5,TRBD1,.,TRBV19,CASSTGQAGQPQHF,TGTGCCAGTAGTACCGGACAGGCAGGTCAGCCCCAGCATTTT
TRBJ1-5,.,.,TRBV19,CASTSVVGGNQPQHF,.
TRBJ1-1,TRBD1,.,TRBV7-8,CASTKGALGTEAFF,TGTGCCAGCACCAAGGGGGCCCTGGGGACTGAAGCTTTCTTT
TRBJ1-2,.,.,TRBV7-9,CASSLPVNYGYTF,TGTGCCAGCAGCTTACCAGTTAACTATGGCTACACCTTC
TRBJ1-3,.,.,TRBV2,CASTIGGAGTGNTIYF,TGTGCCAGCACCATCGGGGGGGCTGGGACTGGAAACACCATATATTTT
TRBJ2-3,.,.,TRBV3-1/TRBV3-2,CASSPRGSTDTQYF,TGTGCCAGCAGCCCGCGGGGCAGCACAGATACGCAGTATTTT
TRBJ2-2,.,.,TRBV7-9,CASSLGGYTGELFF,TGTGCCAGCAGCTTGGGGGGATACACCGGGGAGCTGTTTTTT
TRBJ1-1,.,.,TRBV5-5,CASSWGQGNLEAFF,TGTGCCAGCAGCTGGGGTCAGGGTAACCTTGAAGCTTTCTTT
TRBJ2-3,.,few,TRBV12-5,CASGLAAADTQYF,TGTGCTAGTGGTTTGGCGGCGGCAGATACGCAGTATTTT
TRBJ1-1,.,.,TRBV7-2,CASSLERVAAEAFF,TGTGCCAGCAGCTTAGAGCGTGTGGCAGCAGAAGCTTTCTTT
TRBJ2-3,.,.,TRBV9,CASSDPRGAWGTDTQYF,TGTGCCAGCAGCGACCCCAGGGGGGCCTGGGGGACAGATACGCAGTATTTT
TRBJ1-5,.,.,TRBV5-6,CASSLGVSGQGQPQHF,TGTGCCAGCAGCTTGGGCGTTAGTGGGCAGGGTCAGCCCCAGCATTTT
TRBJ1-4,TRBD1,.,TRBV19,CASSNKNRGEDEKLFF,TGTGCCAGTAGTAATAAGAACAGGGGTGAGGATGAAAAACTGTTTTTT